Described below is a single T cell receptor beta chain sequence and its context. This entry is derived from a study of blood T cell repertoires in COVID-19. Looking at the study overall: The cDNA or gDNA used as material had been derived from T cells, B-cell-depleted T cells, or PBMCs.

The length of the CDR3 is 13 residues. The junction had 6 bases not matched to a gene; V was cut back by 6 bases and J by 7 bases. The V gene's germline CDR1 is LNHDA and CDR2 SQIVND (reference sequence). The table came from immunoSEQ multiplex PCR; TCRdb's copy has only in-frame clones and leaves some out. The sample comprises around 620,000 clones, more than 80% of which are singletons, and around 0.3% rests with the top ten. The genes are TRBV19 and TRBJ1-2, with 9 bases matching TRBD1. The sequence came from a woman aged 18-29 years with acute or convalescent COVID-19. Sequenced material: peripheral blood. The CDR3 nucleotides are TGTGCCAGTAGGGGGACAGGGTCCCTTGGCTACACCTTC. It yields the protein CASRGTGSLGYTF.